A selection of T cell receptor beta chains follows, all from one sample in a study of blood T cell repertoires in COVID-19. The repertoire was sequenced with immunoSEQ multiplex PCR; TCRdb's copy has only in-frame clones and lacks some. Among about 100,000 clones listed, approximately 85% were seen once. Material for sequencing was peripheral blood. The receptors shown here come from a woman at least 80 years old with active or convalescent COVID-19. Both conserved end residues are part of each CDR3. A D gene is named only where the DNA matches it firmly. The size field is filled for only some rows; it gives once, few, many or a size class.

j_gene | len | d_gene | abundance | v_gene | CDR3nt | CDR3aa
TRBJ2-2 | 16 | - | few | TRBV6-4 | TGTGCCAGCAGTGACTCGAGGGGACAAAACACCGGGGAGCTGTTTTTT | CASSDSRGQNTGELFF
TRBJ2-3 | 15 | - | - | TRBV9 | TGTGCCAGCAGCGTAGGTGGCGGGAGCACAGATACGCAGTATTTT | CASSVGGGSTDTQYF
TRBJ1-1 | 14 | - | - | TRBV18 | TGTGCCAGCTCGAGGGACACCTTGAACACTGAAGCTTTCTTT | CASSRDTLNTEAFF
TRBJ2-2 | 15 | TRBD1 | - | TRBV19 | TGTGCCAGTAGTATCCGGACAGGGACTACCGGGGAGCTGTTTTTT | CASSIRTGTTGELFF
TRBJ2-7 | 12 | - | - | TRBV2 | TGTGCCAGCAGCGCGCCGCGCTACGAGCAGTACTTC | CASSAPRYEQYF
TRBJ2-3 | 18 | TRBD1 | - | TRBV28 | TGTGCCAGCAGACACGGACAGGGGGCGGTAGGCGGCACAGATACGCAGTATTTT | CASRHGQGAVGGTDTQYF
TRBJ2-1 | 15 | TRBD1 | - | TRBV28 | TGTGCCAGCAGTTTGGGACAGGGGTACCACAATGAGCAGTTCTTC | CASSLGQGYHNEQFF
TRBJ2-1 | 15 | TRBD2 | - | TRBV12-5 | TGTGCTAGTTCTACTAGCGGGGGAGCCTACAATGAGCAGTTCTTC | CASSTSGGAYNEQFF
TRBJ1-4 | 12 | TRBD1 | few | TRBV7-2 | TGTGCCAGCAGCCTCGACAGGGGGAAACTGTTTTTT | CASSLDRGKLFF
TRBJ2-1 | 15 | TRBD2 | - | TRBV7-3 | TGTGCCAGCAGCTTATACGGGAGGGAGTACAATGAGCAGTTCTTC | CASSLYGREYNEQFF